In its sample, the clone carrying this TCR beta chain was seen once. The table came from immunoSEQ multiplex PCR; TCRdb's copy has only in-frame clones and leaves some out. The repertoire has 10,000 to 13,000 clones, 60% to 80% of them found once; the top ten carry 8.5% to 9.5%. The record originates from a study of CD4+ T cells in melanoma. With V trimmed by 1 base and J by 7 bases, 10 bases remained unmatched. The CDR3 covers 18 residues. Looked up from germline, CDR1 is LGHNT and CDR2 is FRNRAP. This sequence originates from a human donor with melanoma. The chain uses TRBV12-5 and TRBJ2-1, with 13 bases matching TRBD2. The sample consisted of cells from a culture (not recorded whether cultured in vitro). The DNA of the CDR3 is TGTGCTAGTGGTTTGGCCTTTTTGGGACTAGCGGGGCAGAATGAGCAGTTCTTC. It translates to CASGLAFLGLAGQNEQFF. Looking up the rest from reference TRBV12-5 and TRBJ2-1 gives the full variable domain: DARVTQTPRHKVTEMGQEVTMRCQPILGHNTVFWYRQTMMQGLELLAYFRNRAPLDDSGMPKDRFSAEMPDATLATLKIQPSEPRDSAVYFCASGLAFLGLAGQNEQFFGPGTRLTVL.